Each of the 25 T cell receptor beta chains below was sequenced from the same sample in a study of blood T cell repertoires in COVID-19. Assay: immunoSEQ multiplex PCR; the TCRdb copy retains only in-frame clones and omits some. The table shows roughly 340,000 clones, with around 90% occurring only once. What was sequenced was peripheral blood. The source is a young woman with COVID-19, enrolled during active disease.

The rearrangement uses TRBV28 and TRBJ2-7; TRBD1 matches 7 bases. The ends lost 5 bases at V and 2 bases at J; junction bases unmatched: 9. This CDR3 comprises 15 residues. CDR1 is MDHEN, CDR2 SYDVKM, per germline. CDR3 nucleotides: TGTGCCAGCAGTACCCCCGGGACAGCTCCCTACGAGCAGTACTTC. Translated, it gives CASSTPGTAPYEQYF.

The V call is TRBV12-3 or TRBV12-4, the J call TRBJ2-2; D is perhaps TRBD2 (6 bases). The CDR3 has 13 amino acids. The V gene lost 3 bases and the J gene lost 7 bases, with 9 bases spanning the gap. CDR3 in DNA: TGTGCCAGCAGTTTGGGAGGTGACGGGGAGCTGTTTTTT. Residues: CASSLGGDGELFF.

V usage is TRBV7-6 and J usage is TRBJ2-7, with no clear D. CDR1 is SGHVS and CDR2 is FNYEAQ in the germline V gene. The CDR3 sequence is 13 residues long. Trimming cost V 1 base and J 0 bases, with 4 bases left between them. CDR3 region: CASSLESSYEQYV. The CDR3 DNA follows: TGTGCCAGCAGCTTAGAGAGCTCCTACGAGCAGTACGTC.

The J gene is TRBJ1-2, the V gene TRBV19; weak D call: TRBD1 (6 bases). From germline, CDR1 is LNHDA and CDR2 SQIVND (reference sequence). The V gene lost 7 bases and the J gene lost 2 bases, with 11 bases spanning the gap. This CDR3 contains 13 residues. CDR3: CASTPDRNYGYTF. The CDR3, as DNA: TGTGCCAGTACCCCGGACAGAAACTATGGCTACACCTTC.

The V and J genes are TRBV2 and TRBJ2-7; D is perhaps TRBD2 (5 bases). The CDR3 spans 12 residues. V was shortened by 5 bases and J by 3 bases, with 8 bases between the two germline ends. Germline V CDR1 and CDR2: SNHLY, FYNNEI. CDR3 sequence reads: CASSRGDYEQYF. CDR3 nucleotides: TGTGCCAGCAGTCGGGGTGACTACGAGCAGTACTTC.

V and J are TRBV7-6 and TRBJ2-7; D may be TRBD1 (5 bases). CDR1 and CDR2 (germline): SGHVS, FNYEAQ. V was pared by 3 bases and J by 5 bases, with 17 bases between. The CDR3 has 15 residues. The CDR3 DNA follows: TGTGCCAGCAGCTTCTCCCAGGGAAGGTTGGACGAGCAGTACTTC. This translates into CASSFSQGRLDEQYF.

The chain joins TRBV7-6 to TRBJ2-2; D is possibly TRBD1 (6 bases). V dropped 2 bases and J dropped 1 base, with 14 bases sitting between them. The CDR3 consists of 17 residues. CDR1 and CDR2 from the germline V gene are SGHVS and FNYEAQ. This chain's CDR3 is CASSLQQGLVNTGELFF. CDR3 nucleotide sequence: TGTGCCAGCAGCTTACAACAGGGCCTAGTGAACACCGGGGAGCTGTTTTTT.

CDR3 sequence: CASSDTRTGRNEQFF. CDR3 DNA sequence: TGTGCCAGCAGCGACACCCGGACAGGCCGCAATGAGCAGTTCTTC. The V call is TRBV11-2, the J call TRBJ2-1; 7 bases are a match to TRBD1. CDR3 length: 15 amino acids. Germline V gene sequence: CDR1 SGHAT, CDR2 FQNNGV. Losses at the gene ends were 5 bases for V and 6 bases for J; bases not matched to a gene: 10.

The CDR3 DNA follows: TGTGCCAGCACCCGGCGGGCCCGGAGCTCCTACAATGAGCAGTTCTTC. Translated, it gives CASTRRARSSYNEQFF. This rearrangement joins TRBV6-4 to TRBJ2-1; possibly TRBD2 for D (5 bases). Germline V gives CDR1 MRHNA, CDR2 SNTAGT. The germline V and J ends were trimmed by 7 bases and 0 bases, with 16 bases remaining between them. The CDR3 has 16 residues.

CDR3: CASSLRRVEGEQYF. Here the CDR3 DNA reads TGTGCCAGCAGCTTAAGACGGGTTGAGGGCGAGCAGTACTTC. V and J are TRBV7-2 and TRBJ2-7; TRBD2 might be the D (5 bases). The V gene's germline CDR1 is SGHTA and CDR2 FQGNSA. CDR3 length equals 14 residues. V was clipped by 2 bases and J by 6 bases, with 14 bases between them.

In regard to this clone: This CDR3 is also generated by other DNA sequences in the sample. This chain joins TRBV5-1 and TRBJ2-5; 11 bases line up with TRBD2. Per the germline V gene, CDR1 is SGHRS and CDR2 is YFSETQ. V shed 0 bases, J shed 4 bases, and the junction held 2 bases outside the gene matches. CDR3 length equals 15 residues. The CDR3: CASSLGLAGGETQYF. CDR3 sequence (DNA): TGCGCCAGCAGCTTGGGTCTAGCGGGGGGAGAGACCCAGTACTTC.

This chain joins TRBV2 and TRBJ2-1, with D maybe TRBD1 (5 bases). Trimming removed 7 bases at V and 7 bases at J, with 14 bases between. In germline, CDR1 is SNHLY, CDR2 FYNNEI. The CDR3 covers 13 residues. As DNA, the CDR3 is TGTGCCAGCACCACGAACAGGTTTAATGAGCAGTTCTTC. Translation: CASTTNRFNEQFF.

The V call is TRBV14, the J call TRBJ2-7; 10 bases map to TRBD2. The V segment lost 6 bases and the J segment 2 bases; nucleotides outside the gene matches: 16. Germline CDR1 and CDR2: SGHDN and FVKESK. The CDR3 covers 18 residues. CDR3 in DNA: TGTGCCAGCAGTCTACAACCTGATTCTAGCGGGAGAGCCTACGAGCAGTACGTC. Amino acid sequence: CASSLQPDSSGRAYEQYV.

The V gene is TRBV7-2, the J gene TRBJ2-3, with 11 bases matching TRBD2. The CDR3 has 16 amino acids. V was clipped by 5 bases and J by 6 bases; unmatched bases: 10. Germline V gives CDR1 SGHTA, CDR2 FQGNSA. For the CDR3, the DNA is TGTGCCAGCAGCCAGCTAGCGGGGGGCTTGAGGGATACGCAGTATTTT. Encoded protein: CASSQLAGGLRDTQYF.

The chain uses TRBV11-2 and TRBJ1-2; 7 bases are a match to TRBD1. The CDR3 runs 15 residues. Trimming took 5 bases from V and 3 from J; bases not matched to a gene: 9. Per germline, CDR1 SGHAT and CDR2 FQNNGV. CDR3: CASSPDRAVDYGYTF. CDR3 nucleotides: TGTGCCAGCAGCCCCGACAGGGCCGTAGACTATGGCTACACCTTC. Complete variable domain (other parts from reference TRBV11-2 and TRBJ1-2): EAGVAQSPRYKIIEKRQSVAFWCNPISGHATLYWYQQILGQGPKLLIQFQNNGVVDDSQLPKDRFSAERLKGVDSTLKIQPAKLEDSAVYLCASSPDRAVDYGYTFGSGTRLTVV.

This chain links TRBV13 with TRBJ2-3; D gene ambiguous. The CDR3 has 13 amino acids. V lost 3 bases to trimming and J lost 4 bases, with 8 bases between them. The germline V gene encodes CDR1 PRHDT and CDR2 FYEKMQ (reference sequence). CDR3 DNA sequence: TGTGCCAGCAGCTTGAGAGGCGCAGATACGCAGTATTTT. This translates into CASSLRGADTQYF.

The chain carries TRBV28 and TRBJ2-7; 7 bases line up with TRBD1. This CDR3 has 11 amino acids. Looked up from germline, CDR1 is MDHEN and CDR2 is SYDVKM. V lost 7 bases to trimming and J lost 7 bases; unmatched junction nucleotides: 4. CDR3 loop: CASTLGQEQYF. The DNA for the CDR3 is TGTGCCAGCACCTTGGGACAGGAGCAGTACTTC.

The chain is built from TRBV2 and TRBJ2-7; the match to TRBD2 covers 10 bases. Per germline, CDR1 SNHLY and CDR2 FYNNEI. J lost 2 bases, V lost 7 bases, and 8 bases had no gene match. CDR3 length: 15 amino acids. DNA of the CDR3: TGTGCCAGCAAGAAAGGTAGCGGGAGGACCTACGAGCAGTACGTC. Its translation is CASKKGSGRTYEQYV.

The table lists this clone with a count of one. The rearrangement uses TRBV10-2 and TRBJ2-1; 10 bases map to TRBD2. CDR1 WSHSY and CDR2 SAAADI come from the germline V gene. With 1 base clipped from V and 4 bases from J, the junction kept 4 bases outside the gene matches. The CDR3 is 16 residues long. CDR3 coding DNA: TGCGCCAGCAGTGAGTACATAGCGGGGGGTTACAATGAGCAGTTCTTC. This sequence encodes CASSEYIAGGYNEQFF.

This chain links TRBV29-1 with TRBJ2-1; D remains unclear. Germline V lookup: CDR1 SQVTM, CDR2 ANQGSEA. CDR3 size: 12 residues. Trimming pared 6 bases from V and 3 bases from J, leaving 9 bases between. The CDR3 nucleotides read TGCAGCGTCCCCCCGGGCTACAATGAGCAGTTCTTC. Amino acid sequence: CSVPPGYNEQFF.

The CDR3 nucleotides are TGTGCCAGCAGTGCAGGGGAGGGACAGCCCCAGCATTTT. This translates into CASSAGEGQPQHF. V gene TRBV6-4 combines with J gene TRBJ1-5; TRBD1 is a possible D gene (6 bases). CDR1 and CDR2 (germline): MRHNA, SNTAGT. Between the trimmed V and J ends, which lost 4 bases and 7 bases, there was a span of 11 bases. The CDR3 length is 13 residues.

The V and J genes are TRBV4-3 and TRBJ1-2; tentative D call: TRBD1 (6 bases). The ends were cut back, 4 bases at V and 8 bases at J, with 29 bases in the middle. Germline V CDR1 and CDR2: LGHNA, YSLEER. CDR3 size: 18 residues. The chain's CDR3 is CASSPRQVGAGETRGYTF. CDR3 bases: TGCGCCAGCAGCCCGAGGCAAGTGGGAGCAGGGGAGACGCGCGGCTACACCTTC.

The DNA for the CDR3 is TGTGCCAGCAGTTACGGACAGAACCCGAACACTGAAGCTTTCTTT. This codes for CASSYGQNPNTEAFF. J is TRBJ1-1 and V is TRBV6-2 or TRBV6-3, with D possibly being TRBD1 (6 bases). Germline CDR1 reads MNHEY; CDR2 reads SVGEGT. V lost 2 bases and J lost 1, with 11 bases in between. The CDR3 is 15 amino acids.

V is TRBV11-2 and J is TRBJ1-6; TRBD1 aligns across 7 bases. The germline V gene has CDR1 SGHAT and CDR2 FQNNGV. Trimming removed 0 bases from V and 11 bases from J; junction bases left unmatched: 7. The CDR3 is 15 residues long. CDR3 residues: CASSLDPPGGTPLHF. For the CDR3, the DNA is TGTGCCAGCAGCTTAGATCCACCAGGGGGAACACCCCTCCACTTT.

This rearrangement joins TRBV2 to TRBJ2-7; 7 bases line up with TRBD1. The trim removed 6 bases at V and 5 bases at J, leaving 10 bases unmatched. The germline CDR1 and CDR2 sequences are SNHLY and FYNNEI. This CDR3 is 14 amino acids long. CDR3 bases: TGTGCCAGCAGACAAGACAGGGACGGCCACGAGCAGTACTTC. Protein product: CASRQDRDGHEQYF.